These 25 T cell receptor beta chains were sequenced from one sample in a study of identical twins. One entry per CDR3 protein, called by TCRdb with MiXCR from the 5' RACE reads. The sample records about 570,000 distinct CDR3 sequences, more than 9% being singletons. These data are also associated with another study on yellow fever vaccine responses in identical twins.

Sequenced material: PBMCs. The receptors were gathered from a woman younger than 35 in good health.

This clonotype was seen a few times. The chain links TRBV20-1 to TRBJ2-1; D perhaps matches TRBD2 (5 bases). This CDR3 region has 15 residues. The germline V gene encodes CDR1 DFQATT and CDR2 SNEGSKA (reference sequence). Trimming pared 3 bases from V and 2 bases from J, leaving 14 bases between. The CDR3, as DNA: TGCAGTGCTAGCAGCCTCAAAGCGGCCTACAATGAGCAGTTCTTC. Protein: CSASSLKAAYNEQFF.

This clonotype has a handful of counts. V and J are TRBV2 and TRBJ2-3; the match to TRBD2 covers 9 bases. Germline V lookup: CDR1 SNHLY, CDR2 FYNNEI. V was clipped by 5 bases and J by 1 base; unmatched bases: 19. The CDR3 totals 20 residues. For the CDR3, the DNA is TGTGCCAGCAGTCCGTATTTGAGCGGGGGGCCCGCCTCGGGCACAGATACGCAGTATTTT. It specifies CASSPYLSGGPASGTDTQYF.

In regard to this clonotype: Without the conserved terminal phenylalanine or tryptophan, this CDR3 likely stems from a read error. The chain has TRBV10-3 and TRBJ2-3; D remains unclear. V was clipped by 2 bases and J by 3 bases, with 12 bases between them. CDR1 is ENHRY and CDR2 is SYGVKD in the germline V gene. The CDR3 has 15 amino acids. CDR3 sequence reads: CAISEPQRSTDTQYL. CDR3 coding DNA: TGTGCCATCAGTGAGCCCCAACGGAGTACAGATACGCAGTATTTA.

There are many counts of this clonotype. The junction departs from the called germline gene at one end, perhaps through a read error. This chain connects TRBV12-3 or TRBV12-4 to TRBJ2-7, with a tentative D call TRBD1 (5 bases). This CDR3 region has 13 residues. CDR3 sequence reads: CASRLDSSYEQYF. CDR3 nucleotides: TGTGCCAGCAGGTTAGACAGTTCCTACGAGCAGTACTTC.

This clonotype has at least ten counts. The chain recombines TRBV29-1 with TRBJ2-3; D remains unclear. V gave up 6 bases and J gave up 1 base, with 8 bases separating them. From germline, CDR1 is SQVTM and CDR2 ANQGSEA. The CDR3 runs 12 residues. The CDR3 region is CSVTEGTDTQYF. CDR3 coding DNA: TGCAGCGTCACAGAGGGCACAGATACGCAGTATTTT.

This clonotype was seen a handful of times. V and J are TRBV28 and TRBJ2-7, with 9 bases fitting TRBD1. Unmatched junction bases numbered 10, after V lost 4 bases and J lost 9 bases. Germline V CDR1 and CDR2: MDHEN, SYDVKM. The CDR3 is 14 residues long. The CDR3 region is CASSYGQGLVRQYF. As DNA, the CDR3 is TGTGCCAGCAGTTACGGACAGGGGCTCGTCCGGCAGTACTTC.

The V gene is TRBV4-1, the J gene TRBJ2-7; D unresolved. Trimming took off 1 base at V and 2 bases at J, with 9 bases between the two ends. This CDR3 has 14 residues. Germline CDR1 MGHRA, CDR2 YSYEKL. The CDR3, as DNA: TGCGCCAGCAGCCAAGTCGAGTACACCTACGAGCAGTACTTC. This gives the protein CASSQVEYTYEQYF.

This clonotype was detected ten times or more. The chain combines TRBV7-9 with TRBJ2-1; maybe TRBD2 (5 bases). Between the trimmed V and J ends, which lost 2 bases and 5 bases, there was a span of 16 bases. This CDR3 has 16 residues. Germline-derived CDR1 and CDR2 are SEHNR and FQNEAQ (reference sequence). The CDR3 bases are TGTGCCAGCAGCTTAATGTCCTCCCGGCGGGACAATGAGCAGTTCTTC. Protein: CASSLMSSRRDNEQFF.

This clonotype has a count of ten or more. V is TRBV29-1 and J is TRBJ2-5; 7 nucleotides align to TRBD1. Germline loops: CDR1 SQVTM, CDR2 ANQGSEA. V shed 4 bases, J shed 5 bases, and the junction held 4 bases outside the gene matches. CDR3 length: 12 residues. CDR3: CSVGQGEETQYF. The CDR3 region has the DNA TGCAGCGTTGGGCAGGGGGAGGAGACCCAGTACTTC.

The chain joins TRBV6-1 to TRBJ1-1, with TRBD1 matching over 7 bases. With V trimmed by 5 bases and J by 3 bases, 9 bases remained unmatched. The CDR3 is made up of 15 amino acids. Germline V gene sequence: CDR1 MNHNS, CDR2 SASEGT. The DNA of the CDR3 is TGTGCCAGCAGTCAAACGACAGGGCCCCACACTGAAGCTTTCTTT. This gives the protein CASSQTTGPHTEAFF.

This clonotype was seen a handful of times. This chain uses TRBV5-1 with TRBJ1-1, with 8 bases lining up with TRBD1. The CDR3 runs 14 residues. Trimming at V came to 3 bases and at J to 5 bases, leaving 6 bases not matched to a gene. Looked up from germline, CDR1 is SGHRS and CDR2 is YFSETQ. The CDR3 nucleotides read TGCGCCAGCAGCTGGACAGGGTTGGGTACTGAAGCTTTCTTT. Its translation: CASSWTGLGTEAFF.

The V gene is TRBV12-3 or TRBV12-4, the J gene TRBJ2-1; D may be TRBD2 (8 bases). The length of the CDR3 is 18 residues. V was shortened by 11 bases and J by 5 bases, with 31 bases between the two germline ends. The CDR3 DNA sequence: TGTGCCTTCAGTTTAGCCTCAGGGGGAGCGGGGGCGAACAATGAGCAGTTCTTC. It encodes CAFSLASGGAGANNEQFF.

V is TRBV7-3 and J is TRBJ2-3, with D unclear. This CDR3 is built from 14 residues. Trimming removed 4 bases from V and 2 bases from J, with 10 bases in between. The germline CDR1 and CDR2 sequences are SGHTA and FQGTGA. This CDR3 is CASSSLGPTDTQYF. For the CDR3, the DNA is TGTGCCAGCAGCTCCCTCGGTCCCACAGATACGCAGTATTTT.

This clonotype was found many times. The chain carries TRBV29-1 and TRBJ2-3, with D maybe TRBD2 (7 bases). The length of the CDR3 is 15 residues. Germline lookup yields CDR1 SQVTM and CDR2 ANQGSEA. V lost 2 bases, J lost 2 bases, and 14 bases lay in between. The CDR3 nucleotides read TGCAGCGTTGAAAGGTGGGGGGGCCCCACAGATACGCAGTATTTT. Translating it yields CSVERWGGPTDTQYF.

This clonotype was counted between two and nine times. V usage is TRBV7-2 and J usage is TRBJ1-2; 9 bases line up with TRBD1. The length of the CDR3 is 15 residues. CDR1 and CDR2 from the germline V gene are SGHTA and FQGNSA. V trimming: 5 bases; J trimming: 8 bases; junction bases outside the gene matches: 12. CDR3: CASSPLWDREDGYTF. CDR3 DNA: TGTGCCAGCAGCCCTCTGTGGGACAGGGAAGACGGCTACACCTTC.

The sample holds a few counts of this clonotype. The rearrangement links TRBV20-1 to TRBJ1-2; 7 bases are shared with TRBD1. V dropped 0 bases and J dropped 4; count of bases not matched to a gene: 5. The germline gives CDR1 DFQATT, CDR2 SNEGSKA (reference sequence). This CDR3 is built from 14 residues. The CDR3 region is CSARDPTGVYGYTF. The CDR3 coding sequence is TGCAGTGCTAGAGATCCAACAGGGGTCTATGGCTACACCTTC.

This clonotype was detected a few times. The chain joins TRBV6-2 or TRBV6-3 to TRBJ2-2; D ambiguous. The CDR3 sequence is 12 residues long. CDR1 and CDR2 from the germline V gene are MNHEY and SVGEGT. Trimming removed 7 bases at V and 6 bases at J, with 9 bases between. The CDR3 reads CASKNRAGELFF. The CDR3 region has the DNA TGTGCCAGCAAAAATCGCGCCGGGGAGCTGTTTTTT.

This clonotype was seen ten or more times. The CDR3 bases are TGTGCCAGCGGGAGACTCTCCTACGAGCAGTACTTC. This encodes CASGRLSYEQYF. The genes are TRBV6-1 and TRBJ2-7, with D perhaps TRBD2 (5 bases). The CDR3 is made up of 12 amino acids. Trimming removed 8 bases from V and 0 bases from J, with 8 bases in between. Per the germline V gene, CDR1 is MNHNS and CDR2 is SASEGT.

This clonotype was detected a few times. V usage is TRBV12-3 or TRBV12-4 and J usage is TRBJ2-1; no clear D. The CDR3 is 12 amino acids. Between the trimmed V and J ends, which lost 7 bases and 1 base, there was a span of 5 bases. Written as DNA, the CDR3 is TGTGCCAGCACCTTTTCCTACAATGAGCAGTTCTTC. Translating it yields CASTFSYNEQFF.

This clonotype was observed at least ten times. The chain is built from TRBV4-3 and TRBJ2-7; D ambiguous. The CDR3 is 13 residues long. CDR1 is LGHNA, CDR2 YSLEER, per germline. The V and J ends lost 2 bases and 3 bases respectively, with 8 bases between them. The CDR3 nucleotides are TGCGCCAGCAGCCAACATTACCGCTACGAGCAGTACTTC. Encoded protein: CASSQHYRYEQYF.

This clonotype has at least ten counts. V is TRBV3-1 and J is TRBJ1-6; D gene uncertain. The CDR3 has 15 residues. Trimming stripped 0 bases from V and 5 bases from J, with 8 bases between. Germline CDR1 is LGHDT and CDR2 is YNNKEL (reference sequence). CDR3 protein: CASSQDRQNNSPLHF. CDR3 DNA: TGTGCCAGCAGCCAAGATAGACAAAATAATTCACCCCTCCACTTT.

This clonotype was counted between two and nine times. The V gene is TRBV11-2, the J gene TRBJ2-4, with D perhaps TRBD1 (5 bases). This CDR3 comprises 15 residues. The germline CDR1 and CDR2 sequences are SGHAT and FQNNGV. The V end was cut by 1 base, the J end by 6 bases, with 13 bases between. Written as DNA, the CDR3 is TGTGCCAGCAGCTTAGGCATACAGGATGGAAACATTCAGTACTTC. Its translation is CASSLGIQDGNIQYF.

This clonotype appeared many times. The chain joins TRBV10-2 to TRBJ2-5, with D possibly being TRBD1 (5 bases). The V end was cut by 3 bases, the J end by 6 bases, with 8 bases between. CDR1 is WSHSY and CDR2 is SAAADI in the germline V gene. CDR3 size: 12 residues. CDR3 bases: TGCGCCAGCAGTGAAGGGGTGCAGACCCAGTACTTC. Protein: CASSEGVQTQYF.

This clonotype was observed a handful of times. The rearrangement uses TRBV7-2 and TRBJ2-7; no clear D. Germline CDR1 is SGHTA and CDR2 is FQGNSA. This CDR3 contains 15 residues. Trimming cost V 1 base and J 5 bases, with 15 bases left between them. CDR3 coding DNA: TGTGCCAGCAGCTTAGTACTGATCGGAAGGGACGAGCAGTACTTC. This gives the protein CASSLVLIGRDEQYF.

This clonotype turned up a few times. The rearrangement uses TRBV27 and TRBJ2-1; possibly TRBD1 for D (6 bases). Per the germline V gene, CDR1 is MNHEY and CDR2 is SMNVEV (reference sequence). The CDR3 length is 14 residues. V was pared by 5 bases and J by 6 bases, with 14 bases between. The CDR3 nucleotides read TGTGCCAGCAGTCCTCCTATACAGGGCAATGAGCAGTTCTTC. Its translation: CASSPPIQGNEQFF.